This T cell receptor beta chain emerged from a study of graft-versus-host responses after intestinal transplantation (dated by TCRdb to about 2021). The study in broad terms: The transplants that recipients received were multivisceral, liver-intestinal, or isolated intestinal. Anti-thymocyte globulin induction was given to all recipients, followed by maintenance tacrolimus and steroids for approximately 3 years. Graft-versus-host and host-versus-graft alloreactive T cell clones were tracked in the graft, circulation and bone marrow after intestinal transplantation using bulk TCR-beta CDR3 sequencing. To identify alloreactive clones, pre-transplant mixed lymphocyte reaction products were sequenced and compared with unstimulated pre-transplant donor and recipient T cells. The cohort enrolled some 25 intestinal transplant recipients including one retransplant, and a few patients lacking pretransplant specimens were excluded. Donor T cell macrochimerism was defined as a peak of at least 4% donor T cells among recipient peripheral blood mononuclear cells. Rather than being sequenced by the commercial service, samples from a few later patients were sequenced in-house on an Illumina MiSeq and processed with MiXCR. General findings and caveats noted by the study authors: GvH clones turned up in recipient bone marrow, with some appearing earlier in ileal mucosa or blood, a pattern consistent with an intestinal mucosal origin. The relatively low number and heterogeneity of intestinal transplant patients limited the conclusions. Early after transplant, peak levels of circulating GvH clones were found to be associated with declines in HvG clones. In the allografts of patients with donor T cell macrochimerism, GvH to HvG T cell clonal ratios were high.

The intended sense of this specimen's time point label: cells obtained before transplantation from donor or recipient. CD3+CD4+ and CD3+CD8+ populations were FACS-sorted from unstimulated pre-transplant donor and recipient cells taken from spleen or lymph nodes. Including cysteine and phenylalanine, the CDR3 has 15 amino acids. Just the 45-base CDR3 DNA is kept, in frame starting at base 1. Trimming removed 5 bases from V and 0 bases from J; the gene matches leave 5 bases unexplained. The germline V gene encodes CDR1 SEHNR and CDR2 FQNEAQ (reference sequence). The method behind the library was the immunoSEQ multiplex PCR assay. In most patients, genomic DNA was isolated using the Qiagen DNeasy Blood and Tissue Kit and sent frozen to Adaptive Biotechnologies for TCR sequencing. For most patients, genomic DNA was subjected to high-throughput TCR-beta CDR3 sequencing by Adaptive Biotechnologies. Regarding the original processing steps: TCR sequencing data were retrieved from Adaptive's ImmunoSEQ software for around 20 patients, whereas a few other patients were processed with MiXCR and VDJtools. CD4 versus CD8 sorting errors were corrected by removing sequences found in both subsets at a frequency ratio below 5:1. Because the origin of CDR3 nucleotide sequences shared between donor and recipient could not be assigned, those sequences were removed. To be classed as alloreactive, a clone needed at least 2-fold expansion over unstimulated cells and a minimum CFSE-low frequency of 0.002% (template counts) or 0.001% (read counts). Mappable clones were those detected in sequenced pre-transplant spleen, lymph node, or MLR CFSE-low populations of the donor or recipient. Cumulative frequency of alloreactive clones was calculated as a percentage of all sequences weighted by copy number. TCRdb provides this immuneACCESS table in a form limited to in-frame rearrangements. Some clones are lacking; in checked studies, under half of them reflect an unresolved V gene, and why the rest are absent is not known. The V and J calls and the clone size are those of that table, but D and trimming were determined from the DNA. The sample table shows tens of thousands of clones, and about 87% are seen once. The top ten clonotypes cover nearly 0.4% of the sample.

As for this clone: Its specific antigen is unknown. Base-call qualities are not available, and no considerably larger clone is one nucleotide away.

This receptor was identified in a human donor who was the organ donor for an intestinal transplant. Recombination connected TRBV7-9 to TRBJ2-3; a stretch of 7 junction bases matches TRBD1. The source was unstimulated CD4+ T cells sorted from spleen or lymph node cells, collected before transplant. The nucleotides are TGTGCCAGCAGCCGCCAGGGGGTTAGCACAGATACGCAGTATTTT. Its product reads: CASSRQGVSTDTQYF.